This T cell receptor (beta chain) was found in a study of T cell responses to AZD1222 COVID-19 vaccine. The CDR3 covers 16 residues. Using immunoSEQ multiplex PCR, the repertoire was profiled, and TCRdb retains in-frame clones only, with some absent. This sample carries 87,000 or so clones, around 91% of them seen once, and the ten largest clones take roughly 9.1%. J is TRBJ1-6 and V is TRBV21-1; the table gives TRBD1 as D, unverified against the DNA. TRBV21-1 counts as a pseudogene. The source is an adult in good health. This specimen consisted of peripheral blood, obtained on day 0 of AZD1222 vaccination. In DNA, the CDR3 is TGTGCCAGCAGCAGAAAGCTGGGACACTTTAATTCACCCCTCCACTTT. Translation: CASSRKLGHFNSPLHF.